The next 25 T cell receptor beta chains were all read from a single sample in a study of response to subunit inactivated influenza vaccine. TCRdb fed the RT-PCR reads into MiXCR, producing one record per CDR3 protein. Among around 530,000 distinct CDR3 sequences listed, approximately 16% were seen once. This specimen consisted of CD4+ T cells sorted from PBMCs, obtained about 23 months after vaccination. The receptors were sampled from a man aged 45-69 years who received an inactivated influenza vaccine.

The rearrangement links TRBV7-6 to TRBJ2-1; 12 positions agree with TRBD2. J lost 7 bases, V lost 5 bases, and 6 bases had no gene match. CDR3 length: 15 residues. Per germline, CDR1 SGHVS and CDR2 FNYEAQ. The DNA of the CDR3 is TGTGCCAGCAGCCCTACTAGCGGGGGGACAAATGAGCAGTTCTTC. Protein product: CASSPTSGGTNEQFF.

CDR3 coding DNA: TGCAGTGCTAGATACAGGTCTGGTGAAAAACTGTTTTTT. Protein product: CSARYRSGEKLFF. This chain connects TRBV20-1 to TRBJ1-4, with D tentatively TRBD1 (5 bases). The CDR3 has 13 residues. The germline V gene has CDR1 DFQATT and CDR2 SNEGSKA (reference sequence). V was trimmed by 2 bases and J by 7 bases, leaving 11 bases between them.

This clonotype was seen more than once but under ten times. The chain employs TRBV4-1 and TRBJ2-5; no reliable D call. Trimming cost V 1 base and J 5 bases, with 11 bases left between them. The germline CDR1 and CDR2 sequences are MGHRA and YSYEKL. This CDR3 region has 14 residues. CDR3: CASSQGLGFETQYF. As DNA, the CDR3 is TGCGCCAGCAGCCAAGGCCTCGGGTTTGAGACCCAGTACTTC.

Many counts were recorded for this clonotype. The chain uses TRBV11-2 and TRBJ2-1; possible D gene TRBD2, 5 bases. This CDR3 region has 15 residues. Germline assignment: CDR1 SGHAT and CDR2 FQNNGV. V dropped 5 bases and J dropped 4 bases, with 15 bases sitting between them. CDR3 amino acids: CASSPGIGGYNEQFF. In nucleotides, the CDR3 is TGTGCCAGCAGCCCCGGGATCGGCGGATACAATGAGCAGTTCTTC.

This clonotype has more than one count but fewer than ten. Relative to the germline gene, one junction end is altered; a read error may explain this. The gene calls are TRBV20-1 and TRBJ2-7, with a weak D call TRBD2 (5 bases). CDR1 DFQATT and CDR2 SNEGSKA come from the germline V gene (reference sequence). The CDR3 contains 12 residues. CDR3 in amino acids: CSARGGGMAWRF. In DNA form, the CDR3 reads TGCAGTGCTAGGGGTGGCGGAATGGCTTGGAGGTTC.

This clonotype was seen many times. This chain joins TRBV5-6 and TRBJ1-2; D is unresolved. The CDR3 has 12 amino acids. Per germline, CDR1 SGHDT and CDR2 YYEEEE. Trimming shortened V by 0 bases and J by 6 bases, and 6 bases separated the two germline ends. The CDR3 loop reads CASSLVGNGYTF. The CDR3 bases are TGTGCCAGCAGCTTGGTGGGGAATGGCTACACCTTC.

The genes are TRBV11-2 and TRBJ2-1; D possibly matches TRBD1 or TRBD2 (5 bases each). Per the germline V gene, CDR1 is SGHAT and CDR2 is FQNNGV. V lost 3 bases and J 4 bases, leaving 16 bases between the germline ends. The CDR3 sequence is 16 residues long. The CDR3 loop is CASSLAPGRIYNEQFF. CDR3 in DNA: TGTGCCAGCAGCTTGGCTCCGGGACGCATATACAATGAGCAGTTCTTC.

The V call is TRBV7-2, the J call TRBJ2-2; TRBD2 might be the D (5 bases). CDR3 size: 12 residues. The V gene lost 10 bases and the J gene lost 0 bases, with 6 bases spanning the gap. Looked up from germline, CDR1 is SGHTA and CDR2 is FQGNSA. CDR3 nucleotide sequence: TGTGCCACGGACTCGAACACCGGGGAGCTGTTTTTT. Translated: CATDSNTGELFF.

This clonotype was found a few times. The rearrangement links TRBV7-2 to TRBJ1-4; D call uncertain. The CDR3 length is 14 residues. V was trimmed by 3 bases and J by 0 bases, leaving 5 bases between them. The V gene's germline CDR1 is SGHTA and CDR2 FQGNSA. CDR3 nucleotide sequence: TGTGCCAGCAGCTTCACATCAACTAATGAAAAACTGTTTTTT. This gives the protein CASSFTSTNEKLFF.

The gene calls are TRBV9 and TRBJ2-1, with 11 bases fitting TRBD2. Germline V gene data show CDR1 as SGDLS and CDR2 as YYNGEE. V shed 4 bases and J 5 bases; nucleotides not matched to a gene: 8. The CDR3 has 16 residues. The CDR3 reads CASSLRGGLADNEQFF. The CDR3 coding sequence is TGTGCCAGCAGCCTCCGCGGGGGACTAGCGGACAATGAGCAGTTCTTC.

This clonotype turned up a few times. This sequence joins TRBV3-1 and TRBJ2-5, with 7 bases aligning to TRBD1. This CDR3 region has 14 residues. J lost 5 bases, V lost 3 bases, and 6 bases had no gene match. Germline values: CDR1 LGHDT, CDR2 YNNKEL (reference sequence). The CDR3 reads CASSHQQGHETQYF. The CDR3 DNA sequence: TGTGCCAGCAGCCACCAACAGGGGCACGAGACCCAGTACTTC.

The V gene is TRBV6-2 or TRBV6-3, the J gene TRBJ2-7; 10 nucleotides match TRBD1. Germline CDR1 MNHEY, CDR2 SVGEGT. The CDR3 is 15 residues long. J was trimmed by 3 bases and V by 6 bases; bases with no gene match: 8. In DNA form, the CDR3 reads TGTGCCAGCAGCATACTCGGACAGGGGGACTACGAGCAGTACTTC. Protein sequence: CASSILGQGDYEQYF.

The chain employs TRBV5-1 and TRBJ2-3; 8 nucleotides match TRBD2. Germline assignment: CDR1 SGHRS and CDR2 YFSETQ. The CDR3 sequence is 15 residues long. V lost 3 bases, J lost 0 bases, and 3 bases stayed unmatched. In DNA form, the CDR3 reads TGCGCCAGCAGCTCCGCTAGCGGGAGCACAGATACGCAGTATTTT. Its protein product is CASSSASGSTDTQYF.

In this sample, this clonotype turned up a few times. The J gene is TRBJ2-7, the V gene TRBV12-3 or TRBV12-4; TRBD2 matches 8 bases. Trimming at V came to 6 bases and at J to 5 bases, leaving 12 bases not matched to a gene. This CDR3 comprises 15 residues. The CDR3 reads CASRTAGGPFNEQYF. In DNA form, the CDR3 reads TGTGCCAGCAGAACTGCGGGAGGTCCCTTCAACGAGCAGTACTTC.

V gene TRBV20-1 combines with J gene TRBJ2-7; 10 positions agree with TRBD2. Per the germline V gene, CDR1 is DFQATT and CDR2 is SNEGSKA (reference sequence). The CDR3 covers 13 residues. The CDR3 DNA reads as TGCGGTTTTGCTAGCGGGAGCTCCTACGAGCAGTACTTC. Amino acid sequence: CGFASGSSYEQYF.

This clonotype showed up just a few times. The chain's CDR3 is CASSYRAEYEQYF. The DNA of the CDR3 is TGTGCCAGCAGTTACCGGGCAGAATACGAGCAGTACTTC. The chain employs TRBV6-2 or TRBV6-3 and TRBJ2-7; D is uncertain. The germline CDR1 and CDR2 sequences are MNHEY and SVGEGT. CDR3 length: 13 residues. The ends were cut back, 2 bases at V and 4 bases at J, with 9 bases in the middle.

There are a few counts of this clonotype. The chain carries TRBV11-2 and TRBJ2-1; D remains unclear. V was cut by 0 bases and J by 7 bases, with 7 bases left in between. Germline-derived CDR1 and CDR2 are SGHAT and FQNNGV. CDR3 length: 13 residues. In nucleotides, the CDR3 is TGTGCCAGCAGCTTAGATCACCGAAATGAGCAGTTCTTC. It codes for CASSLDHRNEQFF.

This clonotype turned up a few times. The CDR3 is CASSLVAGEGYEQYF. The CDR3 DNA reads as TGTGCCAGCAGCTTAGTAGCAGGGGAGGGCTACGAGCAGTACTTC. The V and J genes are TRBV7-2 and TRBJ2-7, with TRBD2 as a possible D gene (7 bases). V lost 1 base, J lost 3 bases, and 13 bases lay in between. The CDR3 has 15 amino acids. Germline assignment: CDR1 SGHTA and CDR2 FQGNSA. Variable domain in full (rest from reference TRBV7-2 and TRBJ2-7): GAGVSQSPSNKVTEKGKDVELRCDPISGHTALYWYRQSLGQGLEFLIYFQGNSAPDKSGLPSDRFSAERTGGSVSTLTIQRTQQEDSAVYLCASSLVAGEGYEQYFGPGTRLTVT.

CDR3 residues: CASSWGLAGRNEQFF. CDR3 nucleotide sequence: TGCGCCAGCAGCTGGGGACTAGCGGGCCGGAATGAGCAGTTCTTC. The genes are TRBV5-1 and TRBJ2-1; 12 bases agree with TRBD2. Germline values: CDR1 SGHRS, CDR2 YFSETQ. V was pared by 3 bases and J by 7 bases, with 5 bases of the junction left unmatched. The CDR3 is 15 residues long.

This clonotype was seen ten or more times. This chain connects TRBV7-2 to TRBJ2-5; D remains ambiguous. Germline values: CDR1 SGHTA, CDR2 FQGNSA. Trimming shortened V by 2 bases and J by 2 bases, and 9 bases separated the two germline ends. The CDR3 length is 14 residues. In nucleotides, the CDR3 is TGTGCCAGCAGCTTATCAGCGATACAAGAGACCCAGTACTTC. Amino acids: CASSLSAIQETQYF.

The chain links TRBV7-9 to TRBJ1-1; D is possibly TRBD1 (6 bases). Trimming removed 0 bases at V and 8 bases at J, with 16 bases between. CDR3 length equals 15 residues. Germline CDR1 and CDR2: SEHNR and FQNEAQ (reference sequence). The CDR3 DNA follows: TGTGCCAGCAGCTTAGCGGGAGGGGGGGTACGGGAAGCTTTCTTT. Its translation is CASSLAGGGVREAFF.

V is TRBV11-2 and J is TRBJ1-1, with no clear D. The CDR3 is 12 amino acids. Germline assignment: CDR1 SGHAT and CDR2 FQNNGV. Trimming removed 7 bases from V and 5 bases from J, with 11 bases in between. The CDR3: CASTSGGTEAFF. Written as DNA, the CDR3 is TGTGCCAGCACCTCAGGTGGGACTGAAGCTTTCTTT.

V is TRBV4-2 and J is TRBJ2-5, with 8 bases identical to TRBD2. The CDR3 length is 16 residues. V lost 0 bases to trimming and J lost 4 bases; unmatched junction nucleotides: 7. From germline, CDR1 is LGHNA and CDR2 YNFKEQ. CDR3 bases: TGTGCCAGCAGCCAAGATGGGAGCGGGAGTGGAGAGACCCAGTACTTC. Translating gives CASSQDGSGSGETQYF.

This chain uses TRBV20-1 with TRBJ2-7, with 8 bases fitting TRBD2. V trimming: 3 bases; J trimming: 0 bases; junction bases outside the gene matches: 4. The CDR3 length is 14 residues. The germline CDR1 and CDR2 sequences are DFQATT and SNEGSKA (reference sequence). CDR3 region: CSASGRGLSYEQYF. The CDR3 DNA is TGCAGTGCTAGCGGGAGGGGTCTCTCCTACGAGCAGTACTTC.

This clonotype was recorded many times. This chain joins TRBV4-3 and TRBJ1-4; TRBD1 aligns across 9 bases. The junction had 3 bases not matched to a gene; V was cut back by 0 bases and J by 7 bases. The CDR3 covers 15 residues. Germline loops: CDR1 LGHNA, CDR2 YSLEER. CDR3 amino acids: CASSQDWTGVEKLFF. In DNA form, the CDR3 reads TGCGCCAGCAGCCAAGATTGGACAGGGGTTGAAAAACTGTTTTTT.